Only a few counts were recorded for the clone carrying this T cell receptor beta chain. Its antigen is currently unknown. The data belong to a study of lung T cells in sarcoidosis with Löfgren's syndrome. In the study overall: Analyses focused on Löfgren's syndrome patients. General study points: Versus controls, Löfgren's syndrome patients reportedly showed TRAV12-1 and TRBV2 as most expanded. TRAV12-1 preferentially paired with TRBV2, with homologous CDR3s.

The V gene's germline CDR1 is LGHDT and CDR2 YNNKEL (reference sequence). The V segment lost 5 bases and the J segment 10 bases; nucleotides outside the gene matches: 7. The CDR3 has 12 residues. TCRdb reanalysed the reads using MiXCR and keeps one entry per CDR3 protein. The data show 20,000 or so distinct CDR3 sequences, about 20% seen once. This chain links TRBV3-1 with TRBJ1-2; 7 positions match TRBD1. This clonotype originated in a human donor with sarcoidosis (Löfgren's syndrome or another form), or a control subject (not recorded which). Sequenced: CD4+ T cells from PBMCs. CDR3 sequence: CASSNSGTAYTF. CDR3 in DNA: TGTGCCAGCAGCAACTCCGGGACAGCCTACACCTTC.